A selection of T cell receptor beta chains follows, all from one sample in a study of response to subunit inactivated influenza vaccine. MiXCR was run by TCRdb on the RT-PCR reads, yielding one entry per CDR3 protein. This table holds about 530,000 distinct CDR3 sequences, about an eighth found once. The sequences come from PBMCs from blood, collected on the day of vaccination. The receptor source for this set is a man in his forties or fifties who received an inactivated influenza vaccine. Both conserved end residues are part of each CDR3. D genes are given only for firm matches. The listing skips clone size in some rows; elsewhere it reads once, few, many or a size class.

TRBV29-1,TRBJ2-1,TRBD2,many,13,CSVYGLAHNEQFF,TGCAGCGTTTACGGACTAGCACATAATGAGCAGTTCTTC
TRBV6-2/TRBV6-3,TRBJ1-2,TRBD1,few,17,CASSYSTGAGPRDGYTF,TGTGCCAGCAGTTACTCGACAGGGGCGGGACCAAGGGACGGCTACACCTTC
TRBV7-2,TRBJ2-3,TRBD2,few,15,CASSFLAGVTDTQYF,TGTGCCAGCAGCTTTCTAGCGGGAGTGACAGATACGCAGTATTTT
TRBV5-1,TRBJ1-2,-,few,14,CASSHDPGDYGYTF,TGCGCCAGCAGCCACGATCCGGGGGACTATGGCTACACCTTC
TRBV9,TRBJ2-5,-,-,16,CASSVGGGTGKETQYF,TGTGCCAGCAGCGTAGGAGGCGGGACGGGCAAAGAGACCCAGTACTTC
TRBV6-2/TRBV6-3,TRBJ2-3,TRBD2,many,17,CASTFWTSGGATDTQYF,TGTGCCAGCACCTTCTGGACTAGCGGGGGGGCCACAGATACGCAGTATTTT
TRBV7-6,TRBJ2-1,-,-,16,CASSLEVSGHYNEQFF,TGTGCCAGCAGCTTAGAGGTTAGCGGCCACTACAATGAGCAGTTCTTC
TRBV7-9,TRBJ1-1,-,-,12,CASSPSRTEAFF,TGTGCCAGCAGCCCCTCGAGGACTGAAGCTTTCTTT
TRBV6-2/TRBV6-3,TRBJ1-2,-,few,11,CASSWRNGYTF,TGTGCCAGCAGCTGGAGGAATGGCTACACCTTC
TRBV10-3,TRBJ2-3,TRBD2,few,15,CAISDERGNTDTQYF,TGTGCCATCAGTGATGAGCGGGGGAACACAGATACGCAGTATTTT
TRBV12-3/TRBV12-4,TRBJ2-5,-,many,14,CASSSGRGVKTQYF,TGTGCCAGCAGTTCCGGGCGGGGAGTAAAGACCCAGTACTTC
TRBV25-1,TRBJ1-2,-,many,13,CASSEQGSYGYTF,TGTGCCAGCAGTGAACAGGGTAGTTATGGCTACACCTTC
TRBV7-2,TRBJ2-7,-,few,11,CASSARHEQYF,TGTGCCAGCAGCGCCCGGCACGAGCAGTACTTC
TRBV10-3,TRBJ1-4,-,few,16,CAISEVRHSTNEKLFF,TGTGCCATCAGTGAAGTCCGCCACTCAACTAATGAAAAACTGTTTTTT
TRBV28,TRBJ2-5,-,-,15,CASSSLDRGRETQYF,TGTGCCAGCAGCTCCCTTGATCGGGGAAGGGAGACCCAGTACTTC
TRBV20-1,TRBJ1-4,TRBD1,few,13,CSAAGTGDEKLFF,TGCAGTGCGGCCGGGACAGGGGATGAAAAACTGTTTTTT
TRBV5-1,TRBJ2-7,-,few,13,CASSVTQGYEQYF,TGCGCCAGCAGCGTTACCCAGGGTTACGAGCAGTACTTC
TRBV12-3/TRBV12-4,TRBJ2-2,-,-,15,CASKPWTEYTGELFF,TGTGCCAGCAAACCTTGGACAGAATACACCGGGGAGCTGTTTTTT
TRBV15,TRBJ2-3,-,-,14,CATAGGPSTDTQYF,TGTGCCACCGCCGGCGGCCCTAGCACAGATACGCAGTATTTT
TRBV6-5,TRBJ2-3,-,-,16,CASSYPGSGRTDTQYF,TGTGCCAGCAGTTACCCGGGGAGTGGTAGGACAGATACGCAGTATTTT
TRBV5-1,TRBJ1-1,-,many,14,CASSLTGPTTEAFF,TGCGCCAGCAGCTTGACAGGGCCGACCACTGAAGCTTTCTTT
TRBV29-1,TRBJ1-4,-,many,12,CSVEAAPEKLFF,TGCAGCGTTGAGGCAGCGCCGGAAAAACTGTTTTTT
TRBV7-3,TRBJ2-5,-,-,13,CASSLMSSGTQYF,TGTGCCAGCAGCTTAATGTCTTCCGGGACCCAGTACTTC
TRBV27,TRBJ2-3,TRBD1,few,13,CASSGTGGYTQYF,TGTGCCAGCAGCGGGACAGGGGGGTATACGCAGTATTTT
TRBV12-3/TRBV12-4,TRBJ2-3,-,-,13,CASCQDPTDTQYF,TGTGCCAGCTGTCAGGATCCCACAGATACGCAGTATTTT
TRBV4-2,TRBJ2-5,TRBD2,-,15,CASSQASGTQETQYF,TGTGCCAGCAGCCAAGCTAGCGGGACCCAAGAGACCCAGTACTTC
TRBV6-5,TRBJ2-7,-,-,15,CASSYSDSFTYEQYF,TGTGCCAGCAGTTACTCGGACAGTTTTACCTACGAGCAGTACTTC
TRBV29-1,TRBJ2-5,-,few,14,CSVEGRVGRETQYF,TGCAGCGTTGAGGGCAGGGTGGGAAGAGAGACCCAGTACTTC
TRBV20-1,TRBJ1-2,TRBD1,-,15,CSADGTGGANYGYTF,TGCAGTGCGGATGGGACAGGGGGCGCAAACTATGGCTACACCTTC